This T cell receptor beta chain was obtained from a study of blood T cells in healthy people across ages. Primed by a sample-barcoded 5' primer and a J-beta primer mix, a second PCR proceeded for about 6 to 11 cycles. Using its own MiXCR run on the 5' RACE reads, TCRdb lists one record per CDR3 protein. This table holds 1.5 million to 2 million distinct CDR3 sequences, roughly 43% found once. This clonotype was recorded once. The material sequenced was blood. This clonotype was obtained from a human donor in good health.

DNA of the CDR3: TGCGCCAGCAGCACCGGGACTACCAACCGGGAGCTGTTTTTT. Its protein product is CASSTGTTNRELFF. This rearrangement joins TRBV5-1 to TRBJ2-2; 7 positions match TRBD2. V dropped 4 bases and J dropped 9; count of bases not matched to a gene: 9. Germline V gene data show CDR1 as SGHRS and CDR2 as YFSETQ. This CDR3 is 14 amino acids long.